These 21 T cell receptor beta chains were sequenced from one sample in a study of blood T cells in healthy people across ages. Then a second PCR, running about 6 to 12 cycles, was carried out with a sample-barcoded 5' primer and a J-beta primer mix. TCRdb ran MiXCR on the 5' RACE reads and lists one entry per CDR3 protein. The sample shows 700,000 to 850,000 distinct CDR3 sequences, roughly 34% of them seen only once. The sequenced material came from blood. The receptors stem from a man between 18 and 35 years old in good health.

At least ten counts were recorded for this clonotype. The V call is TRBV20-1, the J call TRBJ2-1, with D tentatively TRBD1 (6 bases). V shed 3 bases and J shed 1 base, with 10 bases lying between them. The length of the CDR3 is 14 residues. CDR1 is DFQATT, CDR2 SNEGSKA, per germline (reference sequence). CDR3 residues: CSASPGESYNEQFF. The CDR3 nucleotides are TGCAGTGCTAGCCCAGGGGAGTCCTACAATGAGCAGTTCTTC.

As DNA, the CDR3 is TGTGCCAGTAGTATTGCGGGCTTCAATGGCTACACCTTC. This encodes CASSIAGFNGYTF. V gene TRBV19 combines with J gene TRBJ1-2, with D unclear. CDR3 length equals 13 residues. Trimming pared 3 bases from V and 6 bases from J, leaving 11 bases between. Germline values: CDR1 LNHDA, CDR2 SQIVND (reference sequence). The full variable domain, its missing parts supplied by reference TRBV19 and TRBJ1-2, is DGGITQSPKYLFRKEGQNVTLSCEQNLNHDAMYWYRQDPGQGLRLIYYSQIVNDFQKGDIAEGYSVSREKKESFPLTVTSAQKNPTAFYLCASSIAGFNGYTFGSGTRLTVV.

This clonotype was seen repeatedly, ten times or more. A junction end diverges from the germline sequence, so it may reflect a read error. The J gene is TRBJ2-7, the V gene TRBV7-7, with TRBD1 matching over 7 bases. The CDR3 has 13 residues. Germline CDR1 and CDR2: SSHAT and FNYEAQ (reference sequence). CDR3 sequence reads: CASSVDRFDEQYF. CDR3 DNA: TGTGCTAGCAGCGTGGACAGGTTCGACGAGCAGTACTTC.

V usage is TRBV7-8 and J usage is TRBJ1-2; D unresolved. Trimming pared 1 base from V and 5 bases from J, leaving 17 bases between. The CDR3 sequence is 16 residues long. Germline CDR1 is SGHVS and CDR2 is FQNEAQ. As DNA, the CDR3 is TGTGCCAGCAGCTTAGACGGGCGCGGGGAAGGGTATGGCTACACCTTC. Residues: CASSLDGRGEGYGYTF.

The rearrangement uses TRBV18 and TRBJ1-5; 7 bases match TRBD1. V was pared by 2 bases and J by 2 bases, with 9 bases of the junction left unmatched. CDR1 is KGHSH and CDR2 is LQKENI in the germline V gene. CDR3 length: 17 residues. The CDR3 region has the DNA TGTGCCAGCTCACCAACGTCAGGGGGTCGGGGCAATCAGCCCCAGCATTTT. Amino acids: CASSPTSGGRGNQPQHF.

The chain combines TRBV27 with TRBJ1-5; 8 nucleotides agree with TRBD1. The CDR3 loop spans 14 amino acids. CDR1 MNHEY and CDR2 SMNVEV come from the germline V gene (reference sequence). V was clipped by 6 bases and J by 5 bases; unmatched bases: 6. The CDR3 sequence is CASRPWTGYQPQHF. The CDR3 DNA sequence: TGTGCCAGCAGACCCTGGACAGGGTATCAGCCCCAGCATTTT.

This rearrangement joins TRBV2 to TRBJ1-5; tentative D call: TRBD1 (6 bases). The CDR3 contains 14 residues. Per the germline V gene, CDR1 is SNHLY and CDR2 is FYNNEI. V lost 1 base to trimming and J lost 7 bases, with 11 bases between them. CDR3 amino acids: CASSEEQGWQPQHF. In nucleotides, the CDR3 is TGTGCCAGCAGTGAAGAACAGGGTTGGCAGCCCCAGCATTTT.

The chain couples TRBV4-3 to TRBJ2-1; D possibly uses TRBD1 or TRBD2 (5 bases each). Germline V CDR1 and CDR2: LGHNA, YSLEER. There are 15 residues in the CDR3. V lost 1 base and J 1 base, leaving 8 bases between the germline ends. CDR3 sequence (DNA): TGCGCCAGCAGCCAAGTTTGGGGGTCCTACAATGAGCAGTTCTTC. Protein product: CASSQVWGSYNEQFF.

As concerns this clonotype: This may arise from a read error, as a much more abundant clone is one base away. The CDR3 DNA is TGCGTCAGCAGCCCTGAGGACAGGGGCGGCGGCTACACCTTC. Translation gives CVSSPEDRGGGYTF. The J gene is TRBJ1-2, the V gene TRBV4-1, with 9 bases matching TRBD1. The CDR3 extends over 14 amino acids. Germline V lookup: CDR1 MGHRA, CDR2 YSYEKL.

V is TRBV12-3 or TRBV12-4 and J is TRBJ1-2; 11 positions agree with TRBD1. V trimming: 0 bases; J trimming: 7 bases; junction bases outside the gene matches: 4. The CDR3 has 15 amino acids. CDR3 nucleotide sequence: TGTGCCAGCAGTTTAGCCGGGACAGGGGGAAGTGGCTACACCTTC. Translated: CASSLAGTGGSGYTF.

The chain combines TRBV7-9 with TRBJ1-6; no clear D gene. With 5 bases removed from V and 4 bases from J, the gap between germline ends came to 12 bases. The CDR3 runs to 15 residues. Germline V gene data show CDR1 as SEHNR and CDR2 as FQNEAQ (reference sequence). The CDR3 loop is CASSPDGTYNSPLHF. CDR3 in DNA: TGTGCCAGCAGCCCGGACGGAACTTATAATTCACCCCTCCACTTT. Using reference TRBV7-9 and TRBJ1-6 for the parts outside the CDR3, the full variable domain is DTGVSQNPRHKITKRGQNVTFRCDPISEHNRLYWYRQTLGQGPEFLTYFQNEAQLEKSRLLSDRFSAERPKGSFSTLEIQRTEQGDSAMYLCASSPDGTYNSPLHFGNGTRLTVT.

This clonotype is a singleton in its sample. The chain uses TRBV4-3 and TRBJ2-5; 7 bases align to TRBD1. The J call could be wrong; TRBJ2-7 is a better fit for the DNA end. The CDR3 runs to 15 residues. The germline gives CDR1 LGHNA, CDR2 YSLEER. The CDR3 is CASSQARDSICEQYF. The DNA of the CDR3 is TGCGCCAGCAGCCAAGCGAGGGACAGCATCTGCGAGCAGTACTTC.

In its sample, this clonotype was seen a few times. The chain uses TRBV10-3 and TRBJ2-2, with D tentatively TRBD1 (6 bases). The CDR3 runs 15 residues. CDR1 ENHRY and CDR2 SYGVKD come from the germline V gene. V shed 3 bases and J shed 1 base, with 9 bases lying between them. The CDR3 here is CAISEGQMNTGELFF. The CDR3 nucleotides read TGTGCCATCAGTGAAGGACAGATGAACACCGGGGAGCTGTTTTTT.

The chain carries TRBV10-3 and TRBJ2-2, with TRBD1 matching over 8 bases. Germline CDR1 and CDR2: ENHRY and SYGVKD. CDR3 length: 14 residues. CDR3 coding DNA: TGTGTCACCAGGGGACAGGTGGACACCGGGGAGCTGTTTTTT. This codes for CVTRGQVDTGELFF.

The chain recombines TRBV5-1 with TRBJ1-2; D gene unclear. This CDR3 is built from 13 residues. The V gene lost 0 bases and the J gene lost 6 bases, with 9 bases spanning the gap. The germline V gene has CDR1 SGHRS and CDR2 YFSETQ. In nucleotides, the CDR3 is TGCGCCAGCAGCTTGGCCCGAGTGGATGGCTACACCTTC. It yields the protein CASSLARVDGYTF.

In its sample, this clonotype was seen many times. The chain joins TRBV7-2 to TRBJ2-1; the match to TRBD2 covers 7 bases. This CDR3 has 13 amino acids. Per the germline V gene, CDR1 is SGHTA and CDR2 is FQGNSA. The V segment lost 5 bases and the J segment 6 bases; nucleotides outside the gene matches: 4. CDR3 amino acids: CASSRGTTNEQFF. The CDR3 DNA follows: TGTGCCAGCAGCCGGGGGACTACCAATGAGCAGTTCTTC.

As for this clonotype: This sequence may be a read error, since a much larger clone differs from it by one base. The CDR3 DNA reads as TGTGCCAGCAGCGTAGGGACTAGCCCTGAGACCCAGTACTTC. Its translation is CASSVGTSPETQYF. The chain is built from TRBV9 and TRBJ2-4, with TRBD2 identical over 8 bases. The J call may be mistaken, given a closer DNA end match to TRBJ2-5. Germline-derived CDR1 and CDR2 are SGDLS and YYNGEE. The CDR3 totals 14 residues.

This sequence joins TRBV25-1 and TRBJ2-3, with 12 positions matching TRBD1. V dropped 0 bases and J dropped 6; count of bases not matched to a gene: 4. The CDR3 length is 16 residues. Germline CDR1 MGHDK, CDR2 SYGVNS. The CDR3 nucleotides are TGTGCCAGCAGTGAATATGGGGACAGGGGGCGGGATACGCAGTATTTT. Translation gives CASSEYGDRGRDTQYF.

This clonotype came up a few times. This sequence joins TRBV7-2 and TRBJ2-2; TRBD2 aligns across 8 bases. The J segment lost 1 base and the V segment lost 11 bases, leaving 9 bases of the junction unmatched. There are 15 residues in the CDR3. Germline assignment: CDR1 SGHTA and CDR2 FQGNSA. CDR3 sequence (DNA): TGTGCCTGTGAGTGGCTAGCGGGGAACACCGGGGAGCTGTTTTTT. Its protein product is CACEWLAGNTGELFF.

With regard to this clonotype: A much larger clone is a single base away; this may be a read error. V gene TRBV9 combines with J gene TRBJ2-3; 7 bases fit TRBD2. This CDR3 has 14 residues. After removal of 3 bases from V and 2 bases from J, the junction contained 3 bases not matched to a gene. Germline values: CDR1 SGDLS, CDR2 YYNGEE. The CDR3 region is CASSGGGITDTQYF. The CDR3 DNA reads as TGTGCCAGCAGCGGCGGGGGTATCACAGATACGCAGTATTTT.

This clonotype was detected only a few times. The V gene is TRBV7-9, the J gene TRBJ1-2; unclear D gene. The germline CDR1 and CDR2 sequences are SEHNR and FQNEAQ (reference sequence). The germline V and J ends were trimmed by 1 base and 4 bases, with 13 bases remaining between them. The CDR3 has 15 amino acids. The CDR3 protein is CASSLVGSTRYGYTF. CDR3 nucleotide sequence: TGTGCCAGCAGCTTAGTCGGGTCGACGCGCTATGGCTACACCTTC.